The TCR beta chain described here comes from a study of blood T cell repertoires in COVID-19. Those enrolled, adults aged roughly 18 to 89 years, came from 20 to 25 US areas. Produced via immunoSEQ multiplex PCR; TCRdb's table is partial and in-frame only. The data hold fewer than 150,000 clones, with around four fifths observed a single time. The germline V gene encodes CDR1 SQVTM and CDR2 ANQGSEA. CDR3 length equals 14 residues. With 2 bases removed from V and 8 bases from J, the gap between germline ends came to 18 bases. The receptor's source is a man aged 30 to 39 who had recovered from COVID-19. The chain employs TRBV29-1 and TRBJ1-2; D possibly corresponds to TRBD1 (6 bases). Sequenced: PBMCs or T cells enriched from blood (not recorded which). In DNA, the CDR3 is TGCAGCGTTGAACCCCCTGGGGGCGGGGGAGGCTACACCTTC. It encodes CSVEPPGGGGGYTF.